This entry lists 25 T cell receptor beta chains sequenced from one sample in a study of blood T cell repertoires in COVID-19. Data came from immunoSEQ multiplex PCR; TCRdb stores just in-frame clones and leaves some out. The data hold around 200,000 clones, with around 80% observed a single time. Input material: peripheral blood. These receptor sequences come from a woman in her 70s with acute or convalescent COVID-19.

The rearrangement joins TRBV9 to TRBJ2-1; 8 bases line up with TRBD2. Losses at the gene ends were 0 bases for V and 2 bases for J; bases not matched to a gene: 4. The CDR3 is 16 residues long. In germline, CDR1 is SGDLS, CDR2 YYNGEE. The CDR3 sequence is CASSVETSGAYNEQFF. The CDR3 coding sequence is TGTGCCAGCAGCGTAGAAACTAGCGGAGCCTACAATGAGCAGTTCTTC.

The sample holds a few counts of this clone. The chain links TRBV12-5 to TRBJ2-5; 12 bases match TRBD1. Germline-derived CDR1 and CDR2 are LGHNT and FRNRAP. This CDR3 spans 16 amino acids. Germline trimming cut 2 bases from V and 7 bases from J; bases unmatched to any gene: 8. The CDR3 sequence is CASGLSGTGGAGTQYF. Here the CDR3 DNA reads TGTGCTAGTGGTTTGAGTGGGACAGGGGGCGCGGGGACCCAGTACTTC.

This rearrangement joins TRBV3-1 (or the pseudogene TRBV3-2) to TRBJ1-5; possible D gene TRBD1, 5 bases. CDR1 LGHDT and CDR2 YNNKEL come from the germline V gene (reference sequence). Trimming took off 1 base at V and 6 bases at J, with 10 bases between the two ends. CDR3 length: 14 amino acids. CDR3 protein: CASSQVVGGQPQHF. CDR3 DNA: TGTGCCAGCAGCCAAGTGGTCGGGGGTCAGCCCCAGCATTTT.

This chain joins TRBV2 and TRBJ2-3; D might be TRBD2 (5 bases). Trimming pared 4 bases from V and 3 bases from J, leaving 14 bases between. Germline values: CDR1 SNHLY, CDR2 FYNNEI. There are 15 residues in the CDR3. CDR3 loop: CASSGRTRETDTQYF. The CDR3, as DNA: TGTGCCAGCAGTGGAAGAACTAGGGAGACAGATACGCAGTATTTT.

The chain uses TRBV2 and TRBJ2-3, with 10 bases that match TRBD1. The CDR3 length is 15 residues. Per the germline V gene, CDR1 is SNHLY and CDR2 is FYNNEI. J gave up 1 base and V 6 bases, and 4 bases lay outside the gene matches. CDR3 sequence (DNA): TGTGCCAGCAGCATGGACAGGGGGGGCACAGATACGCAGTATTTT. This codes for CASSMDRGGTDTQYF.

The chain combines TRBV6-5 with TRBJ1-5, with 8 bases fitting TRBD1. J lost 5 bases, V lost 10 bases, and 10 bases had no gene match. The CDR3 has 14 amino acids. The germline gives CDR1 MNHEY, CDR2 SVGAGI. The chain's CDR3 is CATKDRDLYQPQHF. The CDR3, as DNA: TGTGCCACCAAGGACAGGGATTTGTATCAGCCCCAGCATTTT.

This chain connects TRBV5-6 to TRBJ2-7, with TRBD1 identical over 9 bases. The CDR3 extends over 15 amino acids. Losses at the gene ends were 1 base for V and 6 bases for J; bases not matched to a gene: 8. Germline V gives CDR1 SGHDT, CDR2 YYEEEE. CDR3 DNA: TGTGCCAGCAGCTTGCTGGGACAGGGAAGGGTCGAGCAGTACTTC. Its protein product is CASSLLGQGRVEQYF.

V usage is TRBV7-9 and J usage is TRBJ1-1, with a possible D match to TRBD1 (5 bases). Germline lookup yields CDR1 SEHNR and CDR2 FQNEAQ (reference sequence). This CDR3 has 16 amino acids. V was clipped by 2 bases and J by 0 bases, with 13 bases between them. The CDR3 DNA sequence: TGTGCCAGCAGCTTAAGAGGGGCGGGGATGAACACTGAAGCTTTCTTT. Encoded protein: CASSLRGAGMNTEAFF.

The gene calls are TRBV30 and TRBJ2-7; 13 nucleotides agree with TRBD2. Germline values: CDR1 GTSNPN, CDR2 SVGIG (reference sequence). The CDR3 consists of 15 residues. Unmatched junction bases numbered 4, after V lost 1 base and J lost 4 bases. In DNA form, the CDR3 reads TGTGCCTGGAGTGAGGGACTAGCGGGAAGGTACGAGCAGTACTTC. Its translation: CAWSEGLAGRYEQYF.

The chain links TRBV7-8 to TRBJ2-5, with D possibly being TRBD2 (5 bases). Germline loops: CDR1 SGHVS, CDR2 FQNEAQ. The CDR3 consists of 13 residues. With 4 bases removed from V and 2 bases from J, the gap between germline ends came to 8 bases. The chain's CDR3 is CASSSGEQETQYF. CDR3 sequence (DNA): TGTGCCAGCAGCTCCGGGGAGCAAGAGACCCAGTACTTC.

This chain links TRBV23-1 with TRBJ1-2; D gene uncertain. TRBV23-1 is an ORF, with its function uncertain. The CDR3 covers 15 residues. Trimming removed 6 bases at V and 0 bases at J, with 14 bases between. This chain's CDR3 is CASSLSARPNYGYTF. The DNA of the CDR3 is TGCGCCAGCAGCCTATCCGCCAGGCCTAACTATGGCTACACCTTC.

This clone was counted a single time. This sequence joins TRBV15 and TRBJ2-3; D unclear. From germline, CDR1 is LNHNV and CDR2 YYDKDF (reference sequence). Between the trimmed V and J ends, which lost 1 base and 0 bases, there was a span of 11 bases. This CDR3 is built from 16 residues. The CDR3 sequence is CATSRGPYASTDTQYF. Here the CDR3 DNA reads TGTGCCACCAGCAGAGGGCCGTATGCCAGCACAGATACGCAGTATTTT.

J is TRBJ2-2 and V is TRBV7-8; a possible D gene is TRBD1 (9 bases). Trimming stripped 2 bases from V and 4 bases from J, with 23 bases between. The CDR3 sequence is 19 residues long. Germline V gene lookup returns CDR1 SGHVS and CDR2 FQNEAQ. The CDR3 nucleotides are TGTGCCAGCAGCTTATTCGGACAGGGGTCCGCGGGAGGCACCGGGGAGCTGTTTTTT. Its protein is CASSLFGQGSAGGTGELFF.

V and J are TRBV25-1 and TRBJ2-7, with 11 bases aligning to TRBD2. V was clipped by 1 base and J by 2 bases; unmatched bases: 4. Germline V gene data show CDR1 as MGHDK and CDR2 as SYGVNS. The CDR3 extends over 16 amino acids. Written as DNA, the CDR3 is TGTGCCAGCAGTGAATGGCTAGCGGGAGGAGCCTACGAGCAGTACTTC. Translating it yields CASSEWLAGGAYEQYF.

V gene TRBV3-1 (or the pseudogene TRBV3-2) combines with J gene TRBJ1-4; 9 bases map to TRBD1. The CDR3 totals 16 residues. Looked up from germline, CDR1 is LGHDT and CDR2 is YNNKEL (reference sequence). V gave up 1 base and J gave up 7 bases; unmatched junction bases: 7. Here the CDR3 DNA reads TGTGCCAGCAGCCAAGGACTCGGACAGGGGAGTGAAAAACTGTTTTTT. This encodes CASSQGLGQGSEKLFF.

This clone was detected only a few times. J is TRBJ2-5 and V is TRBV2, with no clear D. The CDR3 is 13 amino acids. V was pared by 1 base and J by 0 bases, with 3 bases between. Germline assignment: CDR1 SNHLY and CDR2 FYNNEI. The CDR3 DNA is TGTGCCAGCAGTGAAGAGCACCAAGAGACCCAGTACTTC. This gives the protein CASSEEHQETQYF.

The chain is built from TRBV5-1 and TRBJ2-6; D is unclear. From germline, CDR1 is SGHRS and CDR2 YFSETQ. The CDR3 runs to 15 residues. Trimming removed 3 bases at V and 0 bases at J, with 7 bases between. CDR3 sequence: CASSSLASGANVLTF. The CDR3 bases are TGCGCCAGCAGCTCCTTGGCCTCTGGGGCCAACGTCCTGACTTTC.

This clone was recorded only once. V is TRBV28 and J is TRBJ2-1; possible D gene TRBD1, 6 bases. This CDR3 spans 15 amino acids. Germline V gives CDR1 MDHEN, CDR2 SYDVKM. V dropped 0 bases and J dropped 2 bases, with 8 bases sitting between them. The CDR3 loop reads CASSLWGQAYNEQFF. As DNA, the CDR3 is TGTGCCAGCAGTTTATGGGGACAAGCCTACAATGAGCAGTTCTTC.

V and J are TRBV19 and TRBJ2-1; the match to TRBD1 covers 10 bases. Germline assignment: CDR1 LNHDA and CDR2 SQIVND (reference sequence). Losses at the gene ends were 5 bases for V and 7 bases for J; bases not matched to a gene: 11. The CDR3 extends over 16 amino acids. This chain's CDR3 is CASSGGDRGRWNEQFF. DNA for the CDR3: TGTGCCAGTAGTGGGGGGGACAGGGGAAGGTGGAATGAGCAGTTCTTC.

The rearrangement joins TRBV28 to TRBJ2-5; 9 positions match TRBD2. Looked up from germline, CDR1 is MDHEN and CDR2 is SYDVKM. The CDR3 sequence is 16 residues long. J lost 5 bases, V lost 4 bases, and 11 bases had no gene match. The CDR3 coding sequence is TGTGCCAGCAGTTATTCGCGGGAGGGCCGTGTGGAGACCCAGTACTTC. Its protein product is CASSYSREGRVETQYF.

This rearrangement joins TRBV2 to TRBJ1-2; TRBD1 matches 11 bases. The CDR3 totals 13 residues. CDR1 and CDR2 (germline): SNHLY, FYNNEI. V was clipped by 4 bases and J by 9 bases; unmatched bases: 4. The CDR3 loop reads CASSGTGGASYTF. As DNA, the CDR3 is TGTGCCAGCAGTGGGACAGGGGGCGCGAGCTACACCTTC.

V usage is TRBV30 and J usage is TRBJ1-5; no clear D. V lost 4 bases and J 0 bases, leaving 10 bases between the germline ends. The CDR3 totals 14 residues. Germline V CDR1 and CDR2: GTSNPN, SVGIG (reference sequence). CDR3 amino acids: CAWNQDYSNQPQHF. CDR3 bases: TGTGCCTGGAATCAGGACTATAGCAATCAGCCCCAGCATTTT.

The gene calls are TRBV27 and TRBJ2-7, with 9 bases that match TRBD2. V shed 5 bases and J 3 bases; nucleotides not matched to a gene: 2. Germline-derived CDR1 and CDR2 are MNHEY and SMNVEV (reference sequence). The CDR3 sequence is 13 residues long. This CDR3 is CASSGREGYEQYF. The CDR3 DNA reads TGTGCCAGCAGTGGGCGGGAGGGCTACGAGCAGTACTTC.

V usage is TRBV12-3 or TRBV12-4 and J usage is TRBJ1-1, with TRBD1 as a possible D gene (6 bases). The germline V and J ends were trimmed by 5 bases and 7 bases, with 11 bases remaining between them. The CDR3 runs to 12 residues. CDR3 residues: CASSPRGGEAFF. CDR3 sequence (DNA): TGTGCCAGCAGTCCCAGAGGGGGTGAAGCTTTCTTT.

This sequence joins TRBV5-4 and TRBJ2-5; TRBD1 matches 11 bases. Germline CDR1 is SGHNT and CDR2 is YYREEE (reference sequence). This CDR3 has 14 residues. Germline trimming cut 7 bases from V and 1 base from J; bases unmatched to any gene: 3. The CDR3 protein is CASAGTGGQETQYF. The CDR3 DNA sequence: TGTGCCAGCGCTGGGACAGGGGGCCAAGAGACCCAGTACTTC.